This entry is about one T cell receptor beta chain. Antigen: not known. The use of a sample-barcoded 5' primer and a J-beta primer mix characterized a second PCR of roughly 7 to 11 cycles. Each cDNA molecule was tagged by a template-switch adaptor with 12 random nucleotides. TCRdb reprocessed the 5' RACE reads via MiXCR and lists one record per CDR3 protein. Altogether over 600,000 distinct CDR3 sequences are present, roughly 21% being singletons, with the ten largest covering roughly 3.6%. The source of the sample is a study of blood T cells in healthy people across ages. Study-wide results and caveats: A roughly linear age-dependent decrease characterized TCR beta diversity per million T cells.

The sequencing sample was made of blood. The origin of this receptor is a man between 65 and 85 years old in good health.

In nucleotides, the CDR3 is TGTGCCAGCATTTCCACTCCGGGGACCGGGGAGCTGTTTTTT. Translation: CASISTPGTGELFF. The chain links TRBV28 to TRBJ2-2; possible D gene TRBD2, 5 bases. Trimming pared 7 bases from V and 5 bases from J, leaving 14 bases between. CDR1 and CDR2 (germline): MDHEN, SYDVKM. The CDR3 has 14 residues.